This T cell receptor (beta chain) derives from a study of OX40 agonist ivuxolimab in advanced cancers. Across the whole study: Clinicians treated patients with ivuxolimab, an agonistic anti-OX40 (CD134) antibody.

Some clones are missing from TCRdb's copy, which holds only in-frame ones; the method was immunoSEQ multiplex PCR. The sample carries fewer than 60,000 clones, about 75% recorded once. Comment on this clone: Its cognate antigen is unknown.

Whole-study results and caveats: Some nonresponders additionally presented with little normalized T-cell clonal expansion. At 0.1-3.0 mg/kg, partial responders had clonal expansion among the lowest observed.

After removal of 3 bases from V and 4 bases from J, the junction contained 7 bases not matched to a gene. Germline V gene sequence: CDR1 MNHNS, CDR2 SASEGT. CDR3 length equals 17 residues. Blood was sampled at baseline, cycle 4 day 1, and cycle 7 day 1. The specimen comprised CD4+ or CD8+ T cells sorted from blood, sampled in a trial of the OX40 agonist ivuxolimab. V usage is TRBV6-1 and J usage is TRBJ2-1; TRBD2 agrees at 12 bases. This clonotype originated in an adult with an advanced solid tumor such as melanoma, head and neck, liver or kidney cancer. CDR3 in amino acids: CASSEDIGTSGYNEQFF. The CDR3 nucleotides are TGTGCCAGCAGTGAGGATATAGGGACTAGCGGGTACAATGAGCAGTTCTTC.